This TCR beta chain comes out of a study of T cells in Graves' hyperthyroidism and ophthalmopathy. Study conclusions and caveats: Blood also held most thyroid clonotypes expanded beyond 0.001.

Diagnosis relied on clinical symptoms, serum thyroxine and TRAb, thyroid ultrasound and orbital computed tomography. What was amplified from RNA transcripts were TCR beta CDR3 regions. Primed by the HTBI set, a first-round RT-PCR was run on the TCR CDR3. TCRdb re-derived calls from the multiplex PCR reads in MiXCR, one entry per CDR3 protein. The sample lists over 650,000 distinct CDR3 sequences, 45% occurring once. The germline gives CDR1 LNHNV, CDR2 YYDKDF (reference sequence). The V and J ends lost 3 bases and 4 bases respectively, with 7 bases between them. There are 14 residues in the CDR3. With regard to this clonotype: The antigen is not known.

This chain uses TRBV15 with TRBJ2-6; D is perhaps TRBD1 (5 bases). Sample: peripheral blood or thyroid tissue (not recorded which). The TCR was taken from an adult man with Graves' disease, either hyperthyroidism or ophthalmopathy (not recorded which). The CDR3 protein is CATSRTAGANVLTF. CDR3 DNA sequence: TGTGCCACCAGCAGGACAGCGGGGGCCAACGTCCTGACTTTC.